This T cell receptor (beta chain) was captured in a study of radiotherapy plus CTLA-4 blockade in lung cancer (dated by TCRdb to between 2018 and 2020). Background on the whole study: Objective responses were observed in approximately 19% of enrolled patients, and disease control was achieved in approximately 30%.

Points on this clone: Its antigen target is currently unknown. No clone much larger than this one lies a single base away; base qualities are absent.

The study tested focal radiation therapy combined with CTLA-4 blockade (ipilimumab) in patients with chemo-refractory metastatic non-small-cell lung cancer. Reading from cysteine to phenylalanine, the CDR3 counts 12 amino acids. The kept DNA is CDR3 alone, 36 bases in frame from the first base. The germline V gene gives CDR1 as MNHEY and CDR2 as SVGAGI. Trimming takes 5 bases from V and 4 bases from J, and the germline ends sit 9 bases apart. Study-level results and caveats: The strongest predictors of response were reported to be early dynamic shifts in blood T cell clones along with a rise in serum interferon-beta following radiation. TCR clones derived from tumors expanded in peripheral blood after treatment with radiotherapy and ipilimumab.

Library construction relied on the immunoSEQ multiplex PCR assay. TCRdb retrieved this table from immuneACCESS and kept in-frame rearrangements only. Not all clones are present; in checked studies, unresolved V genes account for under half, and no reason is known for the remainder. For this sample there are about 95,000 clones; 80% to 85% appear just once. 3% to 4% of the sample rests with the top ten. Recombination connected TRBV6-5 to TRBJ2-7, and the D gene may be TRBD1, 5 bases matching. The sequencing used peripheral blood, collected from a patient treated with radiotherapy plus ipilimumab. The source is a human donor with non-small cell lung cancer who had a partial response to radiotherapy plus ipilimumab. The CDR3 in this case is CASSERGYEQYF. The sequence in DNA is TGTGCCAGCAGTGAAAGGGGATACGAGCAGTACTTC.